Below, one TCR beta chain is given with its context. Antigen unknown. These data are taken from a study of cytomegalovirus exposure and HLA in healthy donors. Study-level background: Membership in the Caucasian-associated ancestry cluster was found for 81% of approximately 380 genotyped donors.

The study ran its PCR with 60 Vbeta and 13 Jbeta primers. Here immunoSEQ multiplex PCR was the method, and the copy in TCRdb shows in-frame clones only, minus some. Altogether some 120,000 clones are present, around 80% being singletons, with the ten largest covering about 1.5%. The V end was cut by 7 bases, the J end by 8 bases, with 16 bases between. Per germline, CDR1 SGHNT and CDR2 YYREEE (reference sequence). The CDR3 is made up of 13 amino acids. Broader study findings: Researchers reported that a few CMV-associated chains were confirmed in vitro as CMV antigen-specific. TCR beta V- and J-gene trimming, according to a later analysis, was linked to a missense DCLRE1C variant.

The sample consisted of PBMCs. The receptor was derived from a woman aged 18-29 years in good health and CMV-seronegative. The chain employs TRBV5-4 and TRBJ2-1, with D tentatively TRBD2 (6 bases). The CDR3 protein is CASGTSLRDEQFF. CDR3 DNA sequence: TGTGCCAGCGGTACTAGCCTGAGGGATGAGCAGTTCTTC. The full variable domain, with the rest looked up from reference TRBV5-4 and TRBJ2-1, is ETGVTQSPTHLIKTRGQQVTLRCSSQSGHNTVSWYQQALGQGPQFIFQYYREEENGRGNFPPRFSGLQFPNYSSELNVNALELDDSALYLCASGTSLRDEQFFGPGTRLTVL.